This T cell receptor beta chain came from a study of human T cells and chemical hapten exposure. The wider study: Sensitization was performed using 2% DPC on a 2 cm by 2 cm upper inner arm skin site. Alopecia areata, totalis or universalis affected patients, mainly female. The scalp of each patient received a weekly diphenylcyclopropenone dose for the full roughly 22-week study.

This clonotype was detected ten times or more. Its antigen remains unidentified. TCRdb recomputed calls from the RACE reads with MiXCR, one row per CDR3 protein. Of 95,000 to 150,000 distinct CDR3 sequences in the sample, roughly 15% were seen once. Time point specified: patch test 1, 2 weeks after DPC sensitization. Treatment: therapeutic diphenylcyclopropenone sensitization with weekly scalp DPC. General observations from the study: In comparison with controls, expanded TCRs gave rise to a significantly larger number of large CDR3 similarity clusters.

The CDR3 extends over 13 amino acids. Germline loops: CDR1 SGHAT, CDR2 FQNNGV. Between the trimmed V and J ends, which lost 5 bases and 5 bases, there was a span of 9 bases. The sequence was obtained from a young man with alopecia areata. Some clones in this sample may be carry-over from other donors' samples. The input for sequencing was whole blood, taken in connection with sensitization to the hapten diphenylcyclopropenone (DPC). The genes are TRBV11-2 and TRBJ2-2, with D perhaps TRBD1 (6 bases). The CDR3 spells CASSQTGTGELFF. As DNA, the CDR3 is TGTGCCAGCAGCCAAACAGGGACCGGGGAGCTGTTTTTT. Full variable domain (remainder filled in from reference TRBV11-2 and TRBJ2-2): EAGVAQSPRYKIIEKRQSVAFWCNPISGHATLYWYQQILGQGPKLLIQFQNNGVVDDSQLPKDRFSAERLKGVDSTLKIQPAKLEDSAVYLCASSQTGTGELFFGEGSRLTVL.